These 6 T cell receptor beta chains were all obtained from the same sample, sequenced in a study of blood T cell repertoires in COVID-19. Produced via immunoSEQ multiplex PCR; TCRdb's table is partial and in-frame only. The sample records about 99,000 clones, 86% being singletons. Input material: peripheral blood. The receptors originated from a woman aged 55-75 years in a cohort sampled during active or convalescent COVID-19.

The chain has TRBV29-1 and TRBJ2-7; 10 positions match TRBD2. This CDR3 spans 14 amino acids. Germline V gene sequence: CDR1 SQVTM, CDR2 ANQGSEA. J gave up 7 bases and V 6 bases, and 12 bases lay outside the gene matches. CDR3 amino acids: CSVRKSSGSEEQYF. In DNA form, the CDR3 reads TGCAGCGTCCGAAAGTCTAGCGGGAGTGAAGAGCAGTACTTC.

The chain carries TRBV11-2 and TRBJ2-4; 8 bases agree with TRBD1. The CDR3 length is 14 residues. Germline V gene lookup returns CDR1 SGHAT and CDR2 FQNNGV. The J segment lost 6 bases and the V segment lost 1 base, leaving 2 bases of the junction unmatched. The CDR3 spells CASSLAQGVNIQYF. CDR3 bases: TGTGCCAGCAGCTTAGCACAGGGGGTAAACATTCAGTACTTC.

This chain uses TRBV14 with TRBJ2-7; 14 bases line up with TRBD2. CDR1 and CDR2 (germline): SGHDN, FVKESK. V was pared by 4 bases and J by 4 bases, with 9 bases of the junction left unmatched. The CDR3 sequence is 17 residues long. This CDR3 reads CASSPRTSGGLQYEQYF. CDR3 in DNA: TGTGCCAGCAGCCCTCGGACTAGCGGGGGGCTCCAGTACGAGCAGTACTTC. Supplemented by reference TRBV14 and TRBJ2-7, the full variable domain reads EAGVTQFPSHSVIEKGQTVTLRCDPISGHDNLYWYRRVMGKEIKFLLHFVKESKQDESGMPNNRFLAERTGGTYSTLKVQPAELEDSGVYFCASSPRTSGGLQYEQYFGPGTRLTVT.

The chain combines TRBV6-5 with TRBJ2-4; D remains ambiguous. The ends were cut back, 6 bases at V and 1 base at J, with 10 bases in the middle. Looked up from germline, CDR1 is MNHEY and CDR2 is SVGAGI. The CDR3 spans 14 residues. CDR3 amino acids: CASSLLRAKNIQYF. In DNA, the CDR3 is TGTGCCAGCAGCCTCCTCCGGGCCAAAAACATTCAGTACTTC.

This clone was picked up a small number of times. The rearrangement joins TRBV5-1 to TRBJ1-2; 7 nucleotides agree with TRBD1. V trimming: 4 bases; J trimming: 2 bases; junction bases outside the gene matches: 8. The CDR3 is 15 amino acids. Per germline, CDR1 SGHRS and CDR2 YFSETQ. CDR3 amino acids: CASSARQGANYGYTF. CDR3 DNA sequence: TGCGCCAGCAGCGCTCGACAGGGAGCGAACTATGGCTACACCTTC.

V gene TRBV7-9 combines with J gene TRBJ2-1, with D maybe TRBD1 (6 bases). CDR3 length: 14 amino acids. Per germline, CDR1 SEHNR and CDR2 FQNEAQ (reference sequence). V was clipped by 5 bases and J by 7 bases, with 15 bases between them. The CDR3 region is CASSLEGGWNEQFF. The CDR3 DNA is TGTGCCAGCAGCCTCGAAGGGGGTTGGAATGAGCAGTTCTTC.